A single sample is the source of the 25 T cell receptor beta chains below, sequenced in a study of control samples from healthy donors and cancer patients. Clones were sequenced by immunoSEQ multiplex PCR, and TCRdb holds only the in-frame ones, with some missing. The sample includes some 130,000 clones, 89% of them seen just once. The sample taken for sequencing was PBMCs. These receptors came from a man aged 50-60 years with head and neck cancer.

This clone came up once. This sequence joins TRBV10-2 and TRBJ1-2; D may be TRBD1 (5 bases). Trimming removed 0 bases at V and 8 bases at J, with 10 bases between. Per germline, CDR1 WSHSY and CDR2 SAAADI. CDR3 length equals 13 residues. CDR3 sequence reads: CASSESIGTGYTF. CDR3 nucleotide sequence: TGCGCCAGCAGTGAGTCGATAGGGACCGGCTACACCTTC.

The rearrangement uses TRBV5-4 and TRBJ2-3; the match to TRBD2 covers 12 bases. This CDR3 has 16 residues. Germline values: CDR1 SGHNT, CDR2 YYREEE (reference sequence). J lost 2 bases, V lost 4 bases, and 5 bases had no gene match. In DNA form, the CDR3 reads TGTGCCAGCAGCCCGACTAGCGGGAGATTCACAGATACGCAGTATTTT. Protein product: CASSPTSGRFTDTQYF.

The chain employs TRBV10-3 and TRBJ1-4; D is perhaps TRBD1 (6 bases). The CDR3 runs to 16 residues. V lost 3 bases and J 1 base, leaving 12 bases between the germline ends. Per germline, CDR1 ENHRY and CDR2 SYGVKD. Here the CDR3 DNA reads TGTGCCATCAGTGATGACAGGTCTGAAACTAATGAAAAACTGTTTTTT. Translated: CAISDDRSETNEKLFF.

CDR3 protein: CAISEGTGPYGYTF. The CDR3 bases are TGTGCCATCAGTGAAGGGACAGGGCCCTATGGCTACACCTTC. The chain carries TRBV10-3 and TRBJ1-2; 9 bases agree with TRBD1. V lost 3 bases and J lost 4; bases outside the gene matches: 3. This CDR3 region has 14 residues. Germline CDR1 reads ENHRY; CDR2 reads SYGVKD.

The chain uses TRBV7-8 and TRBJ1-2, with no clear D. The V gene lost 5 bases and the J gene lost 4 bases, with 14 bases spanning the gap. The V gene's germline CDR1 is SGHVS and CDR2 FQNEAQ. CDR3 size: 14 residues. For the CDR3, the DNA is TGTGCCAGCAGCCCTCGGACGGCCTCCTATGGCTACACCTTC. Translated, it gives CASSPRTASYGYTF.

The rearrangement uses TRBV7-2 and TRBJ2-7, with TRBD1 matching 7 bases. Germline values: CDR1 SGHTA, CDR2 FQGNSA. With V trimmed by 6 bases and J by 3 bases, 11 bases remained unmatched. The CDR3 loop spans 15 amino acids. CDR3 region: CASRTRTGAVYEQYF. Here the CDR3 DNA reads TGTGCCAGCAGGACCCGCACAGGGGCGGTCTACGAGCAGTACTTC.

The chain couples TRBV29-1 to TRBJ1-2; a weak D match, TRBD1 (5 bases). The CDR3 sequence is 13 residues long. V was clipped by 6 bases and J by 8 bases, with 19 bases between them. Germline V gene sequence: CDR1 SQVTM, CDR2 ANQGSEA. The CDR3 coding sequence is TGCAGCGTCATACCCGAGGGGCCGGGGGGCTACACCTTC. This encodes CSVIPEGPGGYTF.

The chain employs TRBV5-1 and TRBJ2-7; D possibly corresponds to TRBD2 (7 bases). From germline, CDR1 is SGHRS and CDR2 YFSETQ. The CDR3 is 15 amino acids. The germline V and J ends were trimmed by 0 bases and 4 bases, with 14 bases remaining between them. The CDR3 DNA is TGCGCCAGCAGCTTGGCGGGCAGGGGAGGGTACGAGCAGTACTTC. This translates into CASSLAGRGGYEQYF.

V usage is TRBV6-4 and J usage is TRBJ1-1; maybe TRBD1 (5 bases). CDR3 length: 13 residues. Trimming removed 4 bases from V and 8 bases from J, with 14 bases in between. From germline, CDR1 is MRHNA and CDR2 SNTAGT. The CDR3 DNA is TGTGCCAGCAGTGCTGACAGCACTCAAGAAGCTTTCTTT. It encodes CASSADSTQEAFF.

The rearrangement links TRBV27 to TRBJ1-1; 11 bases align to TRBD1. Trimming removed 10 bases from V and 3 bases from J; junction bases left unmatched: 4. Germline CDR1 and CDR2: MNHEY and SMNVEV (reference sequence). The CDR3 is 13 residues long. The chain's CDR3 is CATGDRGDTEAFF. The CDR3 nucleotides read TGTGCCACGGGGGACAGGGGGGACACTGAAGCTTTCTTT.

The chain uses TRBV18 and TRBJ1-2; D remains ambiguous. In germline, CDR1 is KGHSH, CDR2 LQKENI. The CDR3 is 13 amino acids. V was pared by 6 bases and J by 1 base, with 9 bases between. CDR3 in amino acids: CASSVRGNYGYTF. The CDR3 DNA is TGTGCCAGCTCCGTCCGGGGTAACTATGGCTACACCTTC.

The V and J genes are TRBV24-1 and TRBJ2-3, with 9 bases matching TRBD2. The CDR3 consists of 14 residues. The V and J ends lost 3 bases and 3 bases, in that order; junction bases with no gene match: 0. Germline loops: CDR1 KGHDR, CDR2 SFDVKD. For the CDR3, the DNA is TGTGCCACCAGTGATCTAGCGGGAACAGATACGCAGTATTTT. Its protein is CATSDLAGTDTQYF.

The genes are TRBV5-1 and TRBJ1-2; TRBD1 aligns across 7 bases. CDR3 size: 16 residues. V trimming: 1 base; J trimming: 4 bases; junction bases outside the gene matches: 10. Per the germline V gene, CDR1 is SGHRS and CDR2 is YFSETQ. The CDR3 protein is CASSLRPGTDGYGYTF. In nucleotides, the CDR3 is TGCGCCAGCAGCTTGCGCCCCGGGACAGACGGCTATGGCTACACCTTC.

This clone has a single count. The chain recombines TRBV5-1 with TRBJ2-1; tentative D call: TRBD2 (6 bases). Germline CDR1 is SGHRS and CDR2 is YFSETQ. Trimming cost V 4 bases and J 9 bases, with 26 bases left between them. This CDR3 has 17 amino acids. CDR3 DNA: TGCGCCAGCAGCACACCACTAGCCGGGCCCTCCCAACCTGAGCAGTTCTTC. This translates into CASSTPLAGPSQPEQFF.

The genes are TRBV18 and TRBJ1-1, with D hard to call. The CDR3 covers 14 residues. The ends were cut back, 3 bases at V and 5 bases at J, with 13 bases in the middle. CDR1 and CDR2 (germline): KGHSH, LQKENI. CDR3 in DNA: TGTGCCAGCTCACCGTTAAATGCGGAGACTGAAGCTTTCTTT. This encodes CASSPLNAETEAFF.

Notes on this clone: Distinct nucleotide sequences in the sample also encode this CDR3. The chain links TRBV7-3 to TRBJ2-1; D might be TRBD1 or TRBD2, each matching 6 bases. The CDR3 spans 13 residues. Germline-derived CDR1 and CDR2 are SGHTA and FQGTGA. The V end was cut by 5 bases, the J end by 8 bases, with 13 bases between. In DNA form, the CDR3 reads TGTGCCAGCAGCCAAGGGGGGCGGGATGAGCAGTTCTTC. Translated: CASSQGGRDEQFF.

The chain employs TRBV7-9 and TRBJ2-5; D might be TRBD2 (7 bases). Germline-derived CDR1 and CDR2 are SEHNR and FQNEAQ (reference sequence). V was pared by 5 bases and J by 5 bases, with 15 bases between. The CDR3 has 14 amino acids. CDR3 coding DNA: TGTGCCAGCAGCGGGGGGGCCGCCCGGGAGACCCAGTACTTC. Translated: CASSGGAARETQYF.

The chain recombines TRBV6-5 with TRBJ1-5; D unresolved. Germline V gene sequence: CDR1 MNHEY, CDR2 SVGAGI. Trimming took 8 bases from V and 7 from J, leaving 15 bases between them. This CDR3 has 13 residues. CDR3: CASAGLGEQPQHF. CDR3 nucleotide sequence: TGTGCCAGCGCAGGTCTGGGCGAACAGCCCCAGCATTTT.

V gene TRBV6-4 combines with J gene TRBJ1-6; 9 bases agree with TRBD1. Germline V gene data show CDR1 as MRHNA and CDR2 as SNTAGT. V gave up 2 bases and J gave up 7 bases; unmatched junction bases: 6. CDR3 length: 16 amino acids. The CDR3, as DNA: TGTGCCAGCAGTGACCGGGGACAGGGTCAAAATTCACCCCTCCACTTT. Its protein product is CASSDRGQGQNSPLHF.

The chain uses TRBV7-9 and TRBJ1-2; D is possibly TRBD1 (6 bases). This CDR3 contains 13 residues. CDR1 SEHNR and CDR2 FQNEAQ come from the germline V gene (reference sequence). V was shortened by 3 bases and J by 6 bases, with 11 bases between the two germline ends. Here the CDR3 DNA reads TGTGCCAGCAGCTTTAGCAGGACAGATGGCTACACCTTC. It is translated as CASSFSRTDGYTF.

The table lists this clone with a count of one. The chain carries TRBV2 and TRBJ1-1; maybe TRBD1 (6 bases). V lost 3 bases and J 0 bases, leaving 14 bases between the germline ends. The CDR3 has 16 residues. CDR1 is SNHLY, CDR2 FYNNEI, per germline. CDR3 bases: TGTGCCAGCAGTGATGCGAGGGGGGGGGTGAACACTGAAGCTTTCTTT. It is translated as CASSDARGGVNTEAFF.

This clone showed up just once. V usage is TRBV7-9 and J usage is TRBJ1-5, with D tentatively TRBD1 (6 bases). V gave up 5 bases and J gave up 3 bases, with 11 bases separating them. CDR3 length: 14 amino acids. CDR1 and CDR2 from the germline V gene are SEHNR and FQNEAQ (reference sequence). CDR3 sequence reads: CASSRTGTNQPQHF. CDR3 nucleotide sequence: TGTGCCAGCAGCCGCACAGGGACCAATCAGCCCCAGCATTTT. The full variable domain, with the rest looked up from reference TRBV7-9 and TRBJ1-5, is DTGVSQNPRHKITKRGQNVTFRCDPISEHNRLYWYRQTLGQGPEFLTYFQNEAQLEKSRLLSDRFSAERPKGSFSTLEIQRTEQGDSAMYLCASSRTGTNQPQHFGDGTRLSIL.

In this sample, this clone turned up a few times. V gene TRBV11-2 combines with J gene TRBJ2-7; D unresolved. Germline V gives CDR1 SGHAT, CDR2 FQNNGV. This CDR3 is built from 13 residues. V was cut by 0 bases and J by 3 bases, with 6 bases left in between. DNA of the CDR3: TGTGCCAGCAGCTTAGACAGGCTCTACGAGCAGTACTTC. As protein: CASSLDRLYEQYF.

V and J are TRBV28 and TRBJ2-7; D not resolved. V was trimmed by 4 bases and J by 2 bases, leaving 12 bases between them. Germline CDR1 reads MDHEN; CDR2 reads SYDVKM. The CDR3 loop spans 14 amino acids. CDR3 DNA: TGTGCCAGCAGTTCTGGGGATCGGACCTACGAGCAGTACTTC. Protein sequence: CASSSGDRTYEQYF.

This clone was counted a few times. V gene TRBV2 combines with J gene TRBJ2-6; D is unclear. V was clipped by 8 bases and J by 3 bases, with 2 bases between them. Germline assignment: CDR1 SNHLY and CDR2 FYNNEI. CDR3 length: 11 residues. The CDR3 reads CASVGANVLTF. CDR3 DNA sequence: TGTGCCAGCGTTGGGGCCAACGTCCTGACTTTC.